These T cell receptor beta chains were read from a single sample in a study of molecular identifiers for immune sequencing clone quantification. TCRdb re-analysed the PCR reads in MiXCR, keeping a single row per CDR3 protein. This sample has about 100,000 distinct CDR3 sequences; roughly 38% occur once, and the top ten carry around 4.2%. Sequencing was performed on naive CD8+ T cells from blood, with Jurkat cell RNA spiked in. All receptors come from a human donor in good health. Some libraries in this study had Jurkat cell RNA spiked in. The CDR3 runs from the conserved cysteine through the conserved F or W. The D gene is left open where the match is weak. Some rows have no size entry. The others give once, few or many, or a class for an expanded clone.

NA,TRBV19,17,few,TRBJ2-6,CASSITEGWTGANVLTF,TGTGCCAGTAGTATTACGGAGGGTTGGACTGGGGCCAACGTCCTGACTTTC
TRBD1,TRBV7-9,15,many,TRBJ2-5,CASSNGQGAVETQYF,TGTGCCAGCAGCAACGGACAGGGGGCAGTAGAGACCCAGTACTTC
TRBD2,TRBV28,14,NA,TRBJ2-7,CASTPRGGRVEQYF,TGTGCCAGCACCCCGAGAGGCGGGAGGGTCGAGCAGTACTTC
TRBD2,TRBV28,14,few,TRBJ2-5,CASSLVAGGEPQYF,TGTGCCAGCAGTTTGGTAGCGGGAGGAGAGCCCCAGTACTTC
NA,TRBV7-6,13,NA,TRBJ2-1,CASTPTEINEQFF,TGTGCCAGCACCCCGACGGAGATCAATGAGCAGTTCTTC
NA,TRBV15,16,few,TRBJ2-3,CATSRVGHVRTDTQYF,TGTGCCACCAGCAGAGTAGGCCACGTCCGCACAGATACGCAGTATTTT
TRBD2,TRBV20-1,14,few,TRBJ2-2,CSAPLGLAAGELFF,TGCAGTGCGCCTCTCGGACTAGCAGCCGGGGAGCTGTTTTTT
NA,TRBV12-3/TRBV12-4,13,NA,TRBJ1-1,CASTLKWGKEASF,TGTGCCAGCACTCTAAAATGGGGGAAGGAAGCTTCCTTT
NA,TRBV27,13,few,TRBJ1-1,CASIGAVNTEAFF,TGTGCCAGCATTGGGGCTGTAAACACTGAAGCTTTCTTT
NA,TRBV6-2/TRBV6-3,13,NA,TRBJ2-7,CASSYSKRGEQYF,TGTGCCAGCAGTTACTCGAAGCGCGGGGAGCAGTACTTC
NA,TRBV7-2,15,NA,TRBJ2-5,CASSLVALSGEAQYF,TGTGCCAGCAGCTTAGTGGCTCTCTCAGGGGAGGCCCAGTACTTC
NA,TRBV14,12,NA,TRBJ1-1,CASSTIASEAFF,TGTGCCAGCAGCACCATCGCCTCTGAAGCTTTCTTT
NA,TRBV7-9,17,NA,TRBJ2-3,CASSFPQRTGPPDTQYF,TGTGCCAGCAGCTTCCCTCAACGGACGGGACCACCAGATACGCAGTATTTT
NA,TRBV20-1,15,NA,TRBJ1-6,CSATPGRLYYSPHHF,TGCAGTGCTACCCCGGGACGGCTATATTATTCACCCCACCACTTT
TRBD1,TRBV4-2,13,NA,TRBJ2-5,CANSLGGAETQYF,TGTGCCAACAGTTTAGGGGGCGCCGAGACCCAGTACTTC
TRBD2,TRBV9,13,NA,TRBJ2-1,CASSVDGTNEQFF,TGTGCCAGCAGCGTAGACGGGACTAACGAGCAGTTCTTC
NA,TRBV4-1,14,NA,TRBJ2-7,CASSQVQVAYEQYF,TGCGCCAGCAGCCAAGTTCAAGTAGCCTACGAGCAGTACTTC
NA,TRBV2,13,NA,TRBJ2-3,CASRGTHTDTQYF,TGTGCCAGCAGAGGGACTCACACAGATACGCAGTATTTT
TRBD2,TRBV12-3/TRBV12-4,13,NA,TRBJ2-4,CASRDGGKNIQYF,TGTGCCAGCAGGGACGGGGGGAAAAACATTCAGTACTTC
NA,TRBV7-9,15,NA,TRBJ2-1,CASSLVRGVFLEQFF,TGTGCCAGCAGCTTAGTTCGAGGGGTCTTTCTTGAGCAGTTCTTC
NA,TRBV28,17,many,TRBJ1-6,CASSLSPQQVKDSPLHF,TGTGCCAGCAGTTTATCCCCCCAACAGGTCAAGGATTCACCCCTCCACTTT
NA,TRBV7-8,13,NA,TRBJ1-5,CASSLSLRQPQRF,TGTGCCAGCAGCCTGAGTCTTAGACAGCCCCAGCGTTTT
NA,TRBV9,14,NA,TRBJ1-3,CASRAGDSGNTIYF,TGTGCCAGCAGGGCAGGGGACTCTGGAAACACCATATATTTT
NA,TRBV14,14,few,TRBJ2-7,CASSNNGNSYEQYF,TGTGCCAGCAGCAACAACGGAAACTCCTACGAGCAGTACTTC
TRBD1,TRBV7-9,17,few,TRBJ1-5,CASSSGTGMEADQPQHF,TGTGCCAGCAGCTCCGGGACAGGCATGGAGGCAGATCAGCCCCAGCATTTT
NA,TRBV7-9,14,many,TRBJ2-7,CASSIGGGVGEQYF,TGTGCCAGCAGCATAGGTGGCGGGGTCGGCGAGCAGTACTTC
NA,TRBV19,17,NA,TRBJ2-2,CASSQHGGRINTGELFF,TGTGCCAGTAGTCAGCACGGGGGCAGAATTAACACCGGGGAGCTGTTTTTT
NA,TRBV7-9,12,few,TRBJ2-7,CASSSEGPEQYF,TGTGCCAGCAGCTCTGAAGGGCCCGAGCAGTACTTC
TRBD2,TRBV19,15,few,TRBJ2-4,CASSIWEGAKNIQYF,TGTGCCAGTAGTATATGGGAGGGCGCCAAAAACATTCAGTACTTC
TRBD1,TRBV27,16,NA,TRBJ1-1,CASSSLTGMGYTEAFF,TGTGCCAGCAGTTCGTTGACAGGGATGGGCTACACTGAAGCTTTCTTT
NA,TRBV29-1,13,NA,TRBJ1-1,CSALGGLGTEAFF,TGCAGCGCCCTGGGAGGGCTGGGCACTGAAGCTTTCTTT
TRBD2,TRBV19,17,few,TRBJ2-3,CASSSPTSGSGTDTQYF,TGTGCCAGTAGTTCCCCGACTAGCGGGAGTGGAACAGATACGCAGTATTTT
NA,TRBV5-5,15,many,TRBJ2-7,CASSPTVLSSYEQYF,TGTGCCAGCAGCCCGACGGTACTTAGCTCCTACGAGCAGTACTTC
NA,TRBV4-2,14,NA,TRBJ2-2,CASSPPLGRAELFF,TGTGCCAGCAGCCCTCCACTAGGTCGGGCGGAGCTGTTTTTT
NA,TRBV5-6,12,few,TRBJ2-3,CASSYDRETQYF,TGTGCCAGCAGCTACGACAGAGAGACGCAGTATTTT
TRBD2,TRBV9,17,NA,TRBJ2-3,CASSPGLAGGRVDTQYF,TGTGCCAGCAGCCCGGGACTAGCGGGAGGGCGGGTAGATACGCAGTATTTT
NA,TRBV7-9,15,many,TRBJ2-3,CASSLVVGGPDTQYF,TGTGCCAGCAGCTTAGTGGTCGGGGGCCCAGATACGCAGTATTTT
TRBD1,TRBV5-3,13,NA,TRBJ1-2,CASSFKGASGYTF,TGTGCCAGCAGCTTTAAGGGGGCGTCTGGCTACACCTTC
NA,TRBV4-3,18,few,TRBJ2-1,CASSQDGTGHYLYNEQFF,TGCGCCAGCAGCCAAGATGGTACAGGGCACTACTTATACAATGAGCAGTTCTTC
NA,TRBV13,14,many,TRBJ2-7,CASSMNRGPYEQYF,TGTGCCAGCAGCATGAACAGAGGCCCCTACGAGCAGTACTTC
TRBD1,TRBV27,14,few,TRBJ1-5,CASSPTGFRQPQHF,TGTGCCAGCAGTCCGACAGGGTTCAGGCAGCCCCAGCATTTT
NA,TRBV5-4,15,few,TRBJ2-3,CASSLRITRTDTQYF,TGTGCCAGCAGCTTGAGGATCACACGCACAGATACGCAGTATTTT
NA,TRBV7-9,16,NA,TRBJ2-3,CASSLAQARTSDTQYF,TGTGCCAGCAGCTTAGCGCAGGCACGCACCTCAGATACGCAGTATTTT